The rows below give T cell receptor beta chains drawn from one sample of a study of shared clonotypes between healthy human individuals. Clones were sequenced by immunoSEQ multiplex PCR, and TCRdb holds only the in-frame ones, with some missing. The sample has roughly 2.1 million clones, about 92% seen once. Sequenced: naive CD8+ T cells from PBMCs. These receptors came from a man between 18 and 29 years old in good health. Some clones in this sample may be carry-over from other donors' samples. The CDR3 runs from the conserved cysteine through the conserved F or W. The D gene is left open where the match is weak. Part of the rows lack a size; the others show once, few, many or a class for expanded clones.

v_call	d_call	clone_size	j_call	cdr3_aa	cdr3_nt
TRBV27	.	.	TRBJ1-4	CASSLAGGKLFF	TGTGCCAGCAGTTTAGCGGGCGGAAAACTGTTTTTT
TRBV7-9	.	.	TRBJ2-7	CASTPGDLTYEQYF	TGTGCCAGCACCCCCGGGGACCTAACCTACGAGCAGTACTTC
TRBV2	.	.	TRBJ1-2	CASRRTAYGYTF	TGTGCCAGCAGGAGGACAGCCTATGGCTACACCTTC
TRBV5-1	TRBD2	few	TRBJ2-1	CASSLGLAGGNEQFF	TGCGCCAGCAGCTTGGGCCTAGCGGGAGGCAATGAGCAGTTCTTC
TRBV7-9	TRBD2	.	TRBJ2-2	CASSTPGGGDFGTGELFF	TGTGCCAGCAGCACCCCGGGGGGGGGTGACTTCGGGACCGGGGAGCTGTTTTTT
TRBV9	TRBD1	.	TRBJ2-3	CASSVAGTGDTQYF	TGTGCCAGCAGCGTAGCGGGGACAGGGGATACGCAGTATTTT
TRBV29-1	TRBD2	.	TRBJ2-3	CSVEWRVAGSADTQYF	TGCAGCGTTGAATGGCGAGTAGCGGGTTCGGCCGATACGCAGTATTTT
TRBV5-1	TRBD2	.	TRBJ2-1	CASSSGLAVSYNEQFF	TGCGCCAGCAGCTCGGGACTAGCGGTTTCCTACAATGAGCAGTTCTTC
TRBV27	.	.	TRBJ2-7	CASSLLLGREQYF	TGTGCCAGCAGTTTATTGTTAGGACGCGAGCAGTACTTC
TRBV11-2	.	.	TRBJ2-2	CASSTPSGTANTGELFF	TGTGCCAGCAGCACACCCTCCGGGACGGCGAACACCGGGGAGCTGTTTTTT